This entry lists 6 T cell receptor beta chains sequenced from one sample in a study of blood T cell repertoires in COVID-19. The table came from immunoSEQ multiplex PCR; TCRdb's copy has only in-frame clones and leaves some out. The table has about 280,000 clones, about 90% seen once. The sample consisted of PBMCs or T cells enriched from blood (not recorded which). These TCRs come from a woman aged 60-75 years who had recovered from COVID-19.

V usage is TRBV29-1 and J usage is TRBJ1-2; D is unclear. Germline values: CDR1 SQVTM, CDR2 ANQGSEA. The CDR3 has 11 residues. V was trimmed by 7 bases and J by 2 bases, leaving 8 bases between them. CDR3 protein: CSAEENYGYTF. For the CDR3, the DNA is TGCAGCGCAGAGGAGAACTATGGCTACACCTTC. Full variable domain (rest looked up from reference TRBV29-1 and TRBJ1-2): SAVISQKPSRDICQRGTSLTIQCQVDSQVTMMFWYRQQPGQSLTLIATANQGSEATYESGFVIDKFPISRPNLTFSTLTVSNMSPEDSSIYLCSAEENYGYTFGSGTRLTVV.

The genes are TRBV19 and TRBJ2-7, with D possibly being TRBD2 (6 bases). Germline CDR1 and CDR2: LNHDA and SQIVND (reference sequence). This CDR3 has 14 residues. Trimming cost V 9 bases and J 0 bases, with 15 bases left between them. The CDR3 nucleotides read TGTGCCAGCTCCAGCGGGTGGAGCTCCTACGAGCAGTACTTC. Translating gives CASSSGWSSYEQYF.

With respect to this clone: Other DNA sequences in this sample translate to the same CDR3. This chain joins TRBV30 and TRBJ1-2, with 8 bases matching TRBD1. The CDR3 loop spans 13 amino acids. The V and J ends lost 8 bases and 1 base, in that order; junction bases with no gene match: 6. Looked up from germline, CDR1 is GTSNPN and CDR2 is SVGIG (reference sequence). The CDR3 DNA sequence: TGTGCCGGTGACAGGGGACTTAACTATGGCTACACCTTC. Its protein is CAGDRGLNYGYTF. Drawing the rest from reference TRBV30 and TRBJ1-2, the complete variable domain is SQTIHQWPATLVQPVGSPLSLECTVEGTSNPNLYWYRQAAGRGLQLLFYSVGIGQISSEVPQNLSASRPQDRQFILSSKKLLLSDSGFYLCAGDRGLNYGYTFGSGTRLTVV.

The chain combines TRBV9 with TRBJ2-2; D ambiguous. There are 14 residues in the CDR3. Per germline, CDR1 SGDLS and CDR2 YYNGEE. V lost 0 bases, J lost 3 bases, and 6 bases lay in between. CDR3 DNA sequence: TGTGCCAGCAGCGTAGGTCAGTACACCGGGGAGCTGTTTTTT. Translated, it gives CASSVGQYTGELFF.

J is TRBJ1-2 and V is TRBV2, with TRBD1 identical over 9 bases. The CDR3 is 13 amino acids. Germline V CDR1 and CDR2: SNHLY, FYNNEI. V lost 5 bases to trimming and J lost 8 bases; unmatched junction nucleotides: 6. CDR3 loop: CASSRTGAEGYTF. The CDR3 nucleotides read TGTGCCAGCAGTAGGACAGGGGCGGAAGGCTACACCTTC.

DNA of the CDR3: TGTGCCAGCAGCTCGACAGGGAGAAATGAGCAGTTCTTC. This encodes CASSSTGRNEQFF. The chain links TRBV6-4 to TRBJ2-1; 7 nucleotides align to TRBD1. The V segment lost 6 bases and the J segment 7 bases; nucleotides outside the gene matches: 6. The CDR3 consists of 13 residues. Germline V gene lookup returns CDR1 MRHNA and CDR2 SNTAGT.